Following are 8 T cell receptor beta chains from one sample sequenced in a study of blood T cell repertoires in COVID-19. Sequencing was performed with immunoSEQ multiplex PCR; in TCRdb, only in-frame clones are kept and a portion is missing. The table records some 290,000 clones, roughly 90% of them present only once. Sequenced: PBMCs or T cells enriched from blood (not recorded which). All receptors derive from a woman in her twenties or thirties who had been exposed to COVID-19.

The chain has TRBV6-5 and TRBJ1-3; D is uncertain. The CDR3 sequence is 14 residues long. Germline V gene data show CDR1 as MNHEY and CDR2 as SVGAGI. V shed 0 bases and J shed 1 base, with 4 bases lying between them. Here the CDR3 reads CASSYSPSGNTIYF. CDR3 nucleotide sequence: TGTGCCAGCAGTTACTCCCCGTCTGGAAACACCATATATTTT.

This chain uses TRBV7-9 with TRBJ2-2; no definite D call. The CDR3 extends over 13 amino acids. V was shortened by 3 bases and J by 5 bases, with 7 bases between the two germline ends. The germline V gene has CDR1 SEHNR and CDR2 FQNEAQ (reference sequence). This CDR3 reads CASSFPGTGELFF. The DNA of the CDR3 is TGTGCCAGCAGCTTTCCAGGAACCGGGGAGCTGTTTTTT.

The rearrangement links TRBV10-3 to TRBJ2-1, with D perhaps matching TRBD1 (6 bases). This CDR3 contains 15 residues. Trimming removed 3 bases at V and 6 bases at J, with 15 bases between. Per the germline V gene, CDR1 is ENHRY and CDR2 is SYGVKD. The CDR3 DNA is TGTGCCATCAGTGACCCTGGCAGGGGTTTCAATGAGCAGTTCTTC. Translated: CAISDPGRGFNEQFF.

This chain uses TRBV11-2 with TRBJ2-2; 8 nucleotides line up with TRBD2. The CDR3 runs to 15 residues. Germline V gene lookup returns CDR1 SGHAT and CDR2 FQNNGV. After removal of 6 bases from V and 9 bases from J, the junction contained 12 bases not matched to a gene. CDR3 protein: CASRRLRGGVRELFF. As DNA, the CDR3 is TGTGCCAGCAGGAGACTCCGGGGGGGCGTACGGGAGCTGTTTTTT.

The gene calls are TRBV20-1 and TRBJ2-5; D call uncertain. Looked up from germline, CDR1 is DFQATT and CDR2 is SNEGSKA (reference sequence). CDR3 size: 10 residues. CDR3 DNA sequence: TGCAGCGCAACACAGGAGACCCAGTACTTC. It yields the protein CSATQETQYF.

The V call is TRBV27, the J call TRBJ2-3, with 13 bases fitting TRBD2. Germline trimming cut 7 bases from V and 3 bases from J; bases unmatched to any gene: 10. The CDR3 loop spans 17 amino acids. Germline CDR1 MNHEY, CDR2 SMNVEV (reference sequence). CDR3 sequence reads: CASTRRRTSGGTDTQYF. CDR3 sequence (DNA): TGTGCCAGCACCCGAAGGAGGACTAGCGGGGGTACAGATACGCAGTATTTT.

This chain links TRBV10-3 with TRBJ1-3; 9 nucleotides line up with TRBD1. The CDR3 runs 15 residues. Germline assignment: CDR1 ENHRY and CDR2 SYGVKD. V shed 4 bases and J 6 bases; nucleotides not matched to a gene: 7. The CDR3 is CAISAGTGRANTIYF. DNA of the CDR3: TGTGCCATCAGTGCCGGGACAGGGAGGGCAAACACCATATATTTT.

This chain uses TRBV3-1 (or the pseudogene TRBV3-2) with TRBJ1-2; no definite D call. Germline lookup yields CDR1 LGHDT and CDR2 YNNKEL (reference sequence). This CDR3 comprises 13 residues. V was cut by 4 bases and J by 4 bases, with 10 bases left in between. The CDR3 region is CASSPRAGYGYTF. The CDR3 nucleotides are TGTGCCAGCAGCCCTCGGGCGGGCTATGGCTACACCTTC.